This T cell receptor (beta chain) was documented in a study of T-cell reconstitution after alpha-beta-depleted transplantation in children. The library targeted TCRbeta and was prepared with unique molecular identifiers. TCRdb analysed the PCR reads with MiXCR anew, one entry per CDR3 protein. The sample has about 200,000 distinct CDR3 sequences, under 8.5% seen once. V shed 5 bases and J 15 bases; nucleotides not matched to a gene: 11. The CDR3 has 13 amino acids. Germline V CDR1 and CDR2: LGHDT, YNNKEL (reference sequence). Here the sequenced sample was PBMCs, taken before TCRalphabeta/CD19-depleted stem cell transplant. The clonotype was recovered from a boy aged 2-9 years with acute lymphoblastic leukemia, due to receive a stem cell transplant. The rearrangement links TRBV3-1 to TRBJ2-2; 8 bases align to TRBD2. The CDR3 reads CASSVNLGGGMFF. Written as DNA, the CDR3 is TGTGCCAGCAGCGTAAACCTCGGCGGGGGGATGTTTTTT.